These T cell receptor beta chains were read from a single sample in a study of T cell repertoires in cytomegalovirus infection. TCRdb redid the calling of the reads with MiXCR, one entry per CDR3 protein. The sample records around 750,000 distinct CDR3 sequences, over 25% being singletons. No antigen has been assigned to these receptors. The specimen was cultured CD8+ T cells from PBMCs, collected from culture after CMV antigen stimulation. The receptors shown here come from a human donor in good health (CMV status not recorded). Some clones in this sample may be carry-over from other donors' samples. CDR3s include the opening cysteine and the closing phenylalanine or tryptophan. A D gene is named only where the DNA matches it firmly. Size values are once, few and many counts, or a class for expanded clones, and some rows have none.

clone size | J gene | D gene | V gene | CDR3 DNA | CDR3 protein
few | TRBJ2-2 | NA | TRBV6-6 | TGTGCCAGCAGTTACTGGGAGGGGGACACCGGGGAGCTGTTTTTT | CASSYWEGDTGELFF
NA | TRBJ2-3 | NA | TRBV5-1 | TGCGTCAGCGGACCAGCAGGACTCACAGATACGCAGTATTTT | CVSGPAGLTDTQYF
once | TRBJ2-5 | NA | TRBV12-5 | TGTGCTAGTGGTTTCGGGGGAACGGAGACCCAGTACTTC | CASGFGGTETQYF
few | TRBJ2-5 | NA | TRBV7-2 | TGTGCCATCAGAAGCTTCTTTGACAGCCAAGAGACCCAGTACTTC | CAIRSFFDSQETQYF
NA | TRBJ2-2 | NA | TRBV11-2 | TGTGCCAGCAGCTTAGTACAAACAGAGCTGTTTTTT | CASSLVQTELFF
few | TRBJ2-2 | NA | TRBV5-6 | TGTGCCAGCAGCCGGGGTTTGAACACCGGGGAGCTGTTTTTT | CASSRGLNTGELFF
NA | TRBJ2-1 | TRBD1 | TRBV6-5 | TGTGCCAGCAGCCCTCCCCGGACAGGGGTCGATGAGCAGTTCTTC | CASSPPRTGVDEQFF
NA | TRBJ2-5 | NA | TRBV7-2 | TGTGCCAGCACCCCAAGTCACGCGCCAGAGACCCAGTACTTC | CASTPSHAPETQYF
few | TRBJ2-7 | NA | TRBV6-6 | TGTGCCAGCAGTGGGGTTAGTTTGATCTACGAGCAGTACTTC | CASSGVSLIYEQYF
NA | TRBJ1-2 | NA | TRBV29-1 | TGCAGCGTTCCCGGGGCCGGATACCTACACCACTATGGCTACACCTTC | CSVPGAGYLHHYGYTF
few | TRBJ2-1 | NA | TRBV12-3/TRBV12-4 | TGTGCCAGCAGTTTAGAGGTATCCTACAATGAGCAGTTCTTC | CASSLEVSYNEQFF
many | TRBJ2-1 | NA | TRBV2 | TGTGCCAGCCCACGACCGTACACCCGCAATGAGCAGTTCTTC | CASPRPYTRNEQFF
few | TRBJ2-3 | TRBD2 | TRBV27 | TGTGCCAGCAGTTCCATAGCGGGGGGAACCACAGATACGCAGTATTTT | CASSSIAGGTTDTQYF
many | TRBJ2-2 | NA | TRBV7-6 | TGTGCCAGCAGCCCTCGACAGTCGAACACCGGGGAGCTGTTTTTT | CASSPRQSNTGELFF
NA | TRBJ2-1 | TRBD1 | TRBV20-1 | TGCAGTGCTAGAGCCCTCGACAGGGGTTCGTACAATGAGCAGTTCTTC | CSARALDRGSYNEQFF
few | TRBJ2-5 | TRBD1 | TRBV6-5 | TGTGCCAGCAGTTACTTGGACAGGGGAGAGACCCAGTACTTC | CASSYLDRGETQYF
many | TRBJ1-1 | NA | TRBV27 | TGTGCCAGCAGCAAATGGGGTGGGATGAACACTGAAGCTTTCTTT | CASSKWGGMNTEAFF
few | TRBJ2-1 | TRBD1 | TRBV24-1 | TGTGCCACCAGTGCAGGGGGACGTAAGAATGAGCAGTTCTTC | CATSAGGRKNEQFF
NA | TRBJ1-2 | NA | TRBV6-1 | TGTGCCAGCAGTGAGCAAATTGGGGGTTATGGCTACACCTTC | CASSEQIGGYGYTF
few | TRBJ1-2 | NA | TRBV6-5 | TGTGCCAGCAGTTACTCGATGGCGGCTGGCTACACCTTC | CASSYSMAAGYTF
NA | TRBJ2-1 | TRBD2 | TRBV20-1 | TGCAGTGCTAGGGCCGAGCGGGGGTACTACAATGAGCAGTTCTTC | CSARAERGYYNEQFF
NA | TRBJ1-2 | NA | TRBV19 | TGTGCCAGTAGTATCCCGACACGCTCGGAGGGCTACACCTTC | CASSIPTRSEGYTF
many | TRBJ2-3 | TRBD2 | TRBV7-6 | TGTGCCAGCAGCTCATCCCTAGCGGGGGGGCCGGGGGCAGATACGCAGTATTTT | CASSSSLAGGPGADTQYF
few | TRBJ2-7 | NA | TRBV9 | TGTGCCAGCAGCGACCGATCCCCTCCCTCCGCGCCTCACGAGCAGTACTTC | CASSDRSPPSAPHEQYF
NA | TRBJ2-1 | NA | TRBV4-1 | TGCGCCAGCAGCCAAAGCAGAGACAATGAGCAGTTCTTC | CASSQSRDNEQFF
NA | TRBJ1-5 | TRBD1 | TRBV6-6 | TGTGCCAGCAGTTACCCCGGGACAGTGAATCAGCCCCAGCATTTT | CASSYPGTVNQPQHF
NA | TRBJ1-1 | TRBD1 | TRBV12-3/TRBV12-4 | TGTGCCAGCAGTCCATCGACAGGGGCCACTGAAGCTTTCTTT | CASSPSTGATEAFF
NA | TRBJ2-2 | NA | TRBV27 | TGTGCCACCAAAGAGAAGATCTACACCGGGGAGCTGTTTTTT | CATKEKIYTGELFF
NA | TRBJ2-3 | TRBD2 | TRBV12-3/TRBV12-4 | TGTGCCAGCAGCCACACCCCAACTAGCGGGGGCACAGATACGCAGTATTTT | CASSHTPTSGGTDTQYF
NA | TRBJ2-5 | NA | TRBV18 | TGTGCCAGCTCACCGGACGTAGAGACCCAGTACTTC | CASSPDVETQYF
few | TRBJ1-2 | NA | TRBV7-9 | TGTGCCAGCAGCTTAGGAGGCGTCAGGGATGGCTACACCTTC | CASSLGGVRDGYTF
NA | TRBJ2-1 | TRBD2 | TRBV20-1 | TGCAGTGCCCCCCCACTAGCGGGGGGGCCTAATGAGCAGTTCTTC | CSAPPLAGGPNEQFF
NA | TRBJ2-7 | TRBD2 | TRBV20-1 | TGCAGTGCTAGAACCGGGACTAGCGCGTCCTACGAGCAGTACTTC | CSARTGTSASYEQYF
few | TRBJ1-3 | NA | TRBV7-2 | TGTGCCAGCAGCTTAGCGGCGGAAGGTGGAAACACCATATATTTT | CASSLAAEGGNTIYF
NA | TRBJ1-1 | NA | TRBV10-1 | TGCGCCAGCAGGGCCGAGGGGAGCACTGAAGCTTTCTTT | CASRAEGSTEAFF
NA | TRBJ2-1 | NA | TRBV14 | TGTGCCAGCAGCCAAGATTACGGGACCCCGGCGCCCTACAATGAGCAGTTCTTC | CASSQDYGTPAPYNEQFF
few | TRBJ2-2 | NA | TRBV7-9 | TGTGCCAGCAGCTTTCATCCAGCGGCGAACACCGGGGAGCTGTTTTTT | CASSFHPAANTGELFF
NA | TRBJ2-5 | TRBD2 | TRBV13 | TGTGCCAGCACTTCTTTTAGCGGGGGGGATCAAGAGACCCAGTACTTC | CASTSFSGGDQETQYF
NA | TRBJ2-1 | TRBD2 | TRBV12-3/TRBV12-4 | TGTGCCAGCAGGGGACTAGCGAATGAGCAGTTCTTC | CASRGLANEQFF
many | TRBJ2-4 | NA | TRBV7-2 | TGTGCCAGCAGCTTAGCCGTATGGAGCGCCTTAGATCCGGCCAAAAACATTCAGTACTTC | CASSLAVWSALDPAKNIQYF
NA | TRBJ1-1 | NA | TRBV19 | TGTGCCAGTGGGTCGGATCCGAACACTGAAGCTTTCTTT | CASGSDPNTEAFF
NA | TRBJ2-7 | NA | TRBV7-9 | TGTGCCAGCAGCTTAGATTTCGGCAGGGAACACTACGAGCAGTACTTC | CASSLDFGREHYEQYF
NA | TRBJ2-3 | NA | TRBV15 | TGTGCCACCAGCAGTTCCGGGACCTTCACCACAAATACGCAGTATTTT | CATSSSGTFTTNTQYF
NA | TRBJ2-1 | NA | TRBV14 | TGTGCCAGCAGCCAAGTTAGCCGCCCGTACAATGAGCAGTTCTTC | CASSQVSRPYNEQFF
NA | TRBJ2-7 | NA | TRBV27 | TGTGCCAGCAGTTTAGGTGGCCTACAGGACCCCTCCTACGAGCAGTACTTC | CASSLGGLQDPSYEQYF
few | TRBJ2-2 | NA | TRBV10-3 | TGTGCCATCAGTGTCAGTAGGGGGGACACCAGGACCGGGGAGCTGTTTTTT | CAISVSRGDTRTGELFF
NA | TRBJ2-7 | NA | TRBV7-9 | TGTGCCAGCAGCCAACAACCCACCTACGAGCAGTACTTC | CASSQQPTYEQYF
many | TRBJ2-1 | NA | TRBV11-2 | TGTGCCAGCAGCCCCTACGGGAATGAGCAGTTCTTC | CASSPYGNEQFF
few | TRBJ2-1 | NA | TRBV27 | TGTGCCAGCAGTTTAAGAGGGAGTGAGCAGTTCTTC | CASSLRGSEQFF
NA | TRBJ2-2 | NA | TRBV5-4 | TGTGCCACCACGGGGCTACCCGGGGAGCTGTTTTTT | CATTGLPGELFF
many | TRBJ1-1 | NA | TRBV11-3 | TGTGCCAGCAGGGGCAGGGTGAACACTGAAGCTTTCTTT | CASRGRVNTEAFF
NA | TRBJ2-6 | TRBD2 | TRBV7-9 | TGTGCCAGCAGAGGGAGGGTATCTGGGGCCAACGTCCTGACTTTC | CASRGRVSGANVLTF